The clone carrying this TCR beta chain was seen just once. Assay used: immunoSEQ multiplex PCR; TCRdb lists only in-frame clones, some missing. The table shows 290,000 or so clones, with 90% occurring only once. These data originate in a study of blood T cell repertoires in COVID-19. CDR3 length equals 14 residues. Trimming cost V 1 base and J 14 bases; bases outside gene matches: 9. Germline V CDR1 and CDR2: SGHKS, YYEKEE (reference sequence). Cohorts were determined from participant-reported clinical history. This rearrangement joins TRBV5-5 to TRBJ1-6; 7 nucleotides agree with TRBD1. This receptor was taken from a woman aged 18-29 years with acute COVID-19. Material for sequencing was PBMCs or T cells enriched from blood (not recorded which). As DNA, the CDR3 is TGTGCCAGCAGCTTGACAGGGGAGTTGAACGCCCTCCACTTT. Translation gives CASSLTGELNALHF.